The clone carrying this TCR beta chain was seen at least ten times. Patients were excluded if they had other autoimmune diseases or uncontrolled infections, and likewise if pregnancy or lactation applied. Out of 7.5 to 10 ml of fresh peripheral blood, PBMCs were obtained. Germline V gene sequence: CDR1 SEHNR, CDR2 FQNEAQ (reference sequence). The ends were cut back, 1 base at V and 6 bases at J, with 9 bases in the middle. This CDR3 is built from 14 residues. The source of the sample is a study of Graves' ophthalmopathy and Graves' hyperthyroidism. Amplification targeted the TCR beta CDR3 regions, with RNA transcripts as the source material. HTBI-primed RT-PCR formed the first round, and a multiplex PCR formed the second. TCRdb reanalysed the multiplex PCR reads using MiXCR and keeps one entry per CDR3 protein. Of almost 750,000 distinct CDR3 sequences in the sample, roughly 40% were seen once.

Material for sequencing was peripheral blood. The TCR sequence derives from an adult man with Graves' ophthalmopathy. The V call is TRBV7-9, the J call TRBJ1-4, with TRBD1 as a possible D gene (5 bases). The CDR3 coding sequence is TGTGCCAGCAGCTTAGAAGGGGTTCATGAAAAACTGTTTTTT. It translates to CASSLEGVHEKLFF. The full variable domain, rest sourced from reference TRBV7-9 and TRBJ1-4, is DTGVSQNPRHKITKRGQNVTFRCDPISEHNRLYWYRQTLGQGPEFLTYFQNEAQLEKSRLLSDRFSAERPKGSFSTLEIQRTEQGDSAMYLCASSLEGVHEKLFFGSGTQLSVL.